These 23 T cell receptor beta chains share one sample of origin, sequenced in a study of early T cells in non-severe SARS-CoV-2 infection. TCRdb itself ran the 5' RACE reads through MiXCR, one entry per CDR3 protein. The sample has roughly 28,000 distinct CDR3 sequences, over 4% seen once. The sample was whole blood. These receptors all come from an adult who was a healthcare worker with PCR-confirmed SARS-CoV-2 infection or an uninfected control (not recorded which).

This clonotype has ten or more counts. This chain joins TRBV12-3 or TRBV12-4 and TRBJ1-3; a weak D match, TRBD1 (5 bases). V lost 8 bases and J 0 bases, leaving 14 bases between the germline ends. The CDR3 consists of 15 residues. The CDR3 region is CASLSRGLSGNTIYF. The CDR3 DNA reads as TGTGCCAGCCTCTCGCGGGGCCTCTCTGGAAACACCATATATTTT.

In its sample, this clonotype was seen many times. The genes are TRBV11-2 and TRBJ1-6; D gene uncertain. The CDR3 sequence is 16 residues long. The germline V gene has CDR1 SGHAT and CDR2 FQNNGV. V was pared by 5 bases and J by 2 bases, with 13 bases between. The CDR3: CASSPGSETYNSPLHF. CDR3 nucleotides: TGTGCCAGCAGCCCCGGGTCGGAGACCTATAATTCACCCCTCCACTTT.

This clonotype was seen only a few times. The chain is built from TRBV7-9 and TRBJ2-5; D remains ambiguous. Deletions cut 4 bases from V and 7 bases from J, with 10 bases between. The length of the CDR3 is 12 residues. Looked up from germline, CDR1 is SEHNR and CDR2 is FQNEAQ (reference sequence). This CDR3 is CASSYEVGTQYF. CDR3 bases: TGTGCCAGCAGCTACGAGGTCGGGACCCAGTACTTC.

The J gene is TRBJ2-7, the V gene TRBV2, with D maybe TRBD1 (6 bases). From germline, CDR1 is SNHLY and CDR2 FYNNEI. With 8 bases removed from V and 2 bases from J, the gap between germline ends came to 16 bases. The CDR3 runs to 14 residues. CDR3 in DNA: TGTGCCAGCGGGTCGGACAGAGATACCTACGAGCAGTACTTC. This gives the protein CASGSDRDTYEQYF.

This clonotype was recorded many times. This sequence joins TRBV4-2 and TRBJ2-3; unclear D gene. Per germline, CDR1 LGHNA and CDR2 YNFKEQ. This CDR3 contains 11 residues. Trimming pared 6 bases from V and 4 bases from J, leaving 5 bases between. This chain's CDR3 is CASRIADTQYF. CDR3 bases: TGTGCCAGCAGGATCGCAGATACGCAGTATTTT.

This clonotype appeared many times. J is TRBJ1-2 and V is TRBV19; a weak D match, TRBD1 (5 bases). The CDR3 has 13 residues. Trimming removed 7 bases from V and 2 bases from J, with 11 bases in between. CDR1 is LNHDA, CDR2 SQIVND, per germline (reference sequence). This CDR3 is CASTVDRNYGYTF. In DNA form, the CDR3 reads TGTGCCAGTACCGTCGACAGAAACTATGGCTACACCTTC. The variable domain in full, completed from reference TRBV19 and TRBJ1-2, reads DGGITQSPKYLFRKEGQNVTLSCEQNLNHDAMYWYRQDPGQGLRLIYYSQIVNDFQKGDIAEGYSVSREKKESFPLTVTSAQKNPTAFYLCASTVDRNYGYTFGSGTRLTVV.

This clonotype showed up just a few times. The chain combines TRBV29-1 with TRBJ1-1; weak D call: TRBD1 (5 bases). The germline gives CDR1 SQVTM, CDR2 ANQGSEA. The CDR3 sequence is 13 residues long. The V end lost 7 bases, the J end lost 8 bases, and 20 bases lay between the germline ends. The CDR3 protein is CSALPAREGEAFF. CDR3 sequence (DNA): TGCAGCGCCCTGCCTGCACGGGAGGGGGAAGCTTTCTTT.

This clonotype came up many times. This sequence joins TRBV5-1 and TRBJ2-6; 7 bases fit TRBD1. This CDR3 spans 15 amino acids. The germline V gene has CDR1 SGHRS and CDR2 YFSETQ. Trimming at V came to 2 bases and at J to 2 bases, leaving 1 base not matched to a gene. The CDR3 DNA reads TGCGCCAGCAGCTTTGACAGGGCTGGGGCCAACGTCCTGACTTTC. It yields the protein CASSFDRAGANVLTF.

This clonotype was counted many times. This sequence joins TRBV12-3 or TRBV12-4 and TRBJ1-5; D gene unclear. This CDR3 has 12 amino acids. V shed 6 bases and J shed 7 bases, with 10 bases lying between them. CDR3 sequence (DNA): TGTGCCAGCAGGTCTACACTCCAGCCCCAGCATTTT. Its protein product is CASRSTLQPQHF.

This clonotype came up a few times. This chain connects TRBV28 to TRBJ2-3, with a tentative D call TRBD1 (5 bases). The V gene's germline CDR1 is MDHEN and CDR2 SYDVKM. This CDR3 comprises 16 residues. The V end was cut by 4 bases, the J end by 0 bases, with 14 bases between. The CDR3 nucleotides are TGTGCCAGCAGTTCCAGACAGCTCCCTAGCACAGATACGCAGTATTTT. It is translated as CASSSRQLPSTDTQYF.

The chain couples TRBV20-1 to TRBJ2-1; no firm D call. Between the trimmed V and J ends, which lost 5 bases and 0 bases, there was a span of 8 bases. The CDR3 extends over 13 amino acids. Germline loops: CDR1 DFQATT, CDR2 SNEGSKA (reference sequence). In nucleotides, the CDR3 is TGCAGTGCTGTAGCCCCCTCCTACAATGAGCAGTTCTTC. Protein sequence: CSAVAPSYNEQFF.

This clonotype has ten or more counts. This rearrangement joins TRBV12-3 or TRBV12-4 to TRBJ2-3; D is undetermined. V was pared by 5 bases and J by 8 bases, with 14 bases between. This CDR3 region has 13 residues. CDR3 sequence reads: CASSLRTDGTQYF. DNA of the CDR3: TGTGCCAGCAGTCTTCGGACCGACGGTACGCAGTATTTT.

CDR3 loop: CASSRTSGNTIYF. The CDR3 coding sequence is TGTGCCAGCAGTCGGACTTCTGGAAACACCATATATTTT. The gene calls are TRBV27 and TRBJ1-3; no firm D call. The length of the CDR3 is 13 residues. V was shortened by 5 bases and J by 1 base, with 6 bases between the two germline ends. Germline V gene data show CDR1 as MNHEY and CDR2 as SMNVEV (reference sequence).

V gene TRBV19 combines with J gene TRBJ2-5, with no clear D. The V gene lost 8 bases and the J gene lost 2 bases, with 15 bases spanning the gap. This CDR3 is built from 14 residues. CDR1 LNHDA and CDR2 SQIVND come from the germline V gene (reference sequence). The CDR3 nucleotides are TGTGCCAGTTCCGACCATGACCTTCAAGAGACCCAGTACTTC. It yields the protein CASSDHDLQETQYF.

This clonotype was detected only a few times. This chain connects TRBV6-4 to TRBJ1-2; 10 nucleotides line up with TRBD1. The germline V gene encodes CDR1 MRHNA and CDR2 SNTAGT. V gave up 6 bases and J gave up 8 bases; unmatched junction bases: 9. The CDR3 loop spans 14 amino acids. The CDR3 region is CASRMTGGAEGYTF. In DNA, the CDR3 is TGTGCCAGCAGGATGACAGGGGGCGCAGAAGGCTACACCTTC.

The chain has TRBV20-1 and TRBJ2-1, with 10 bases that match TRBD2. Germline values: CDR1 DFQATT, CDR2 SNEGSKA (reference sequence). Losses at the gene ends were 1 base for V and 4 bases for J; bases not matched to a gene: 16. The CDR3 is 19 residues long. The CDR3 here is CSARGLAGVNPWLYNEQFF. DNA for the CDR3: TGCAGTGCTAGAGGGCTAGCGGGAGTAAATCCGTGGTTGTACAATGAGCAGTTCTTC.

This clonotype was picked up a small number of times. V is TRBV5-1 and J is TRBJ1-6; no firm D call. The V end lost 5 bases, the J end lost 7 bases, and 19 bases lay between the germline ends. Germline CDR1 and CDR2: SGHRS and YFSETQ. This CDR3 is 16 amino acids long. CDR3 protein: CASRELTERTNSPLHF. The CDR3 bases are TGCGCCAGCAGGGAGCTTACTGAGAGAACCAATTCACCCCTCCACTTT.

This clonotype was detected ten times or more. V is TRBV20-1 and J is TRBJ2-7; 7 bases are shared with TRBD2. The CDR3 length is 14 residues. Germline V lookup: CDR1 DFQATT, CDR2 SNEGSKA (reference sequence). The trim removed 3 bases at V and 3 bases at J, leaving 8 bases unmatched. The chain's CDR3 is CSARKAGESYEQYF. The DNA of the CDR3 is TGCAGTGCTAGGAAGGCGGGAGAGAGCTACGAGCAGTACTTC.

This clonotype was seen ten or more times. The chain has TRBV12-3 or TRBV12-4 and TRBJ2-1; D unresolved. The length of the CDR3 is 11 residues. The germline V and J ends were trimmed by 8 bases and 9 bases, with 11 bases remaining between them. The CDR3 nucleotides are TGTGCCAGCCTCATAGTATGTGAGCAGTTCTTC. Its protein is CASLIVCEQFF.

This clonotype showed up many times. The chain joins TRBV7-3 to TRBJ2-2; no definite D call. V was shortened by 3 bases and J by 5 bases, with 7 bases between the two germline ends. CDR3 length equals 13 residues. Germline V gene data show CDR1 as SGHTA and CDR2 as FQGTGA. The CDR3 DNA follows: TGTGCCAGCAGCTTGGCCGCTACCGGGGAGCTGTTTTTT. Its translation: CASSLAATGELFF.

The sample holds many counts of this clonotype. The rearrangement joins TRBV4-1 to TRBJ2-7, with D possibly being TRBD1 (5 bases). Trimming stripped 4 bases from V and 3 bases from J, with 10 bases between. The germline V gene has CDR1 MGHRA and CDR2 YSYEKL. CDR3 length equals 13 residues. CDR3 sequence (DNA): TGCGCCAGCAGCCCCAGTAGGGGCTACGAGCAGTACTTC. It codes for CASSPSRGYEQYF.

J is TRBJ2-7 and V is TRBV18; 7 bases agree with TRBD1. The CDR3 sequence is 13 residues long. Germline values: CDR1 KGHSH, CDR2 LQKENI. V lost 4 bases and J lost 5; bases outside the gene matches: 5. CDR3 DNA: TGTGCCAGCTCACACGGGACAGCCGACGAGCAGTACTTC. Encoded protein: CASSHGTADEQYF. Drawing the rest from reference TRBV18 and TRBJ2-7, the complete variable domain is NAGVMQNPRHLVRRRGQEARLRCSPMKGHSHVYWYRQLPEEGLKFMVYLQKENIIDESGMPKERFSAEFPKEGPSILRIQQVVRGDSAAYFCASSHGTADEQYFGPGTRLTVT.

The table lists this clonotype with many counts. The chain links TRBV10-2 to TRBJ2-7, with D uncertain. Trimming took 6 bases from V and 5 from J, leaving 17 bases between them. This CDR3 comprises 14 residues. Germline V CDR1 and CDR2: WSHSY, SAAADI. As DNA, the CDR3 is TGCGCCAGCAGGTCCGGGCTGGCCCCAAACGAGCAGTACTTC. Protein: CASRSGLAPNEQYF.